This T cell receptor (beta chain) was sequenced in a study of T cells after yellow fever vaccination. Only a few counts were recorded for this clonotype. A process of 5'RACE template switching, which added a universal primer site and UMIs, was used to make TCR cDNA. TCRdb re-called the 5' RACE reads with MiXCR, one entry per CDR3 protein. The data show around 360,000 distinct CDR3 sequences, roughly 10% seen once. Sample: PBMCs, taken on the day of the first yellow fever vaccination. The receptor's source is a young man who received the YFV17D yellow fever vaccine.

CDR3 amino acids: CSVITGFYGYTF. In DNA, the CDR3 is TGCAGCGTAATAACAGGGTTCTATGGCTACACCTTC. This chain joins TRBV29-1 and TRBJ1-2, with D maybe TRBD1 (6 bases). The germline V and J ends were trimmed by 6 bases and 4 bases, with 12 bases remaining between them. Germline V gene lookup returns CDR1 SQVTM and CDR2 ANQGSEA. This CDR3 comprises 12 residues. Full variable domain (missing parts from reference TRBV29-1 and TRBJ1-2): SAVISQKPSRDICQRGTSLTIQCQVDSQVTMMFWYRQQPGQSLTLIATANQGSEATYESGFVIDKFPISRPNLTFSTLTVSNMSPEDSSIYLCSVITGFYGYTFGSGTRLTVV.